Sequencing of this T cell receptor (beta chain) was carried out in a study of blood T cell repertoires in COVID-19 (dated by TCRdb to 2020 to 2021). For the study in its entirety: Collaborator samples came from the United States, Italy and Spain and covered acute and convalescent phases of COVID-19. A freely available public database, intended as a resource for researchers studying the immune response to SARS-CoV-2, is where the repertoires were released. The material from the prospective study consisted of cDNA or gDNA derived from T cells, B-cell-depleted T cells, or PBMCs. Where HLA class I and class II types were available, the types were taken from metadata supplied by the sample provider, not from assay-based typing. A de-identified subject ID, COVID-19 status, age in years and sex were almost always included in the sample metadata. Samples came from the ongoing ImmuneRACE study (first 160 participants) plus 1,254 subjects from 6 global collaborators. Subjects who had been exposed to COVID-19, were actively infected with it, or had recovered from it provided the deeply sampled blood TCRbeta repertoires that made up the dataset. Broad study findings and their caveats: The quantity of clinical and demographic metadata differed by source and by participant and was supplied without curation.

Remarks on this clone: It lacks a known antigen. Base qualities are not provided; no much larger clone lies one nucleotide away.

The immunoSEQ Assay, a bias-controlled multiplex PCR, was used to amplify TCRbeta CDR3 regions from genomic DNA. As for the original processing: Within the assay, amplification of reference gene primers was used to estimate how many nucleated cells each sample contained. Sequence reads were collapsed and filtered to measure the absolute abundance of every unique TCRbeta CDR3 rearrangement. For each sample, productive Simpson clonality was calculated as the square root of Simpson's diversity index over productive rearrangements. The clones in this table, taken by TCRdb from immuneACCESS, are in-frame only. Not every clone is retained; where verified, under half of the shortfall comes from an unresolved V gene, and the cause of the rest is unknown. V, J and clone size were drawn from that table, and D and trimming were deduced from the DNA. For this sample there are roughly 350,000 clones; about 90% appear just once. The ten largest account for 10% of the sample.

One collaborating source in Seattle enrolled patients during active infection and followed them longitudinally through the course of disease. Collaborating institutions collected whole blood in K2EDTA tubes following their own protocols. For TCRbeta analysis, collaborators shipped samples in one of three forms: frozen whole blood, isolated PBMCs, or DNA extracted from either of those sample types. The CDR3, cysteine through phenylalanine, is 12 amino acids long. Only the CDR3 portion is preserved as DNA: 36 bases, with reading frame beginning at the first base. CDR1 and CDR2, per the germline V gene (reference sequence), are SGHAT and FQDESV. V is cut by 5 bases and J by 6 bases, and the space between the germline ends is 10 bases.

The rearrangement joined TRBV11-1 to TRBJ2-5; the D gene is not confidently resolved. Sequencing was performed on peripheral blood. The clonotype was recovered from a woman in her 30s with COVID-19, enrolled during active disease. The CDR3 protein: CASSAVSKTQYF. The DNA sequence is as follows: TGTGCCAGCAGCGCAGTGTCGAAGACCCAGTACTTC.